This T cell receptor beta chain was observed in a study of T cell responses to AZD1222 COVID-19 vaccine. Note on this clone: What it binds is not known.

Repertoires were generated with immunoSEQ multiplex PCR, while TCRdb's copy carries only in-frame clones and drops some. The sample has some 120,000 clones; just over 90% are singletons. Study results and limitations: A mostly white British donor set with more females was recruited, and clonal diversity was possibly underestimated. The reported proportion of spike-specific TCRs targeting unmutated variant regions was nearly half. Only a handful of AZD1222 recipients were seropositive at baseline. CD4 TCRs linked to vaccination spanned spike, dominating at 160-218 and 743-854.

Looked up from germline, CDR1 is SGHRS and CDR2 is YFSETQ. The V and J ends lost 9 bases and 0 bases respectively, with 12 bases between them. The CDR3 is made up of 13 amino acids. This clonotype was obtained from an adult in good health. J is TRBJ1-1 and V is TRBV5-1; no firm D call. Specimen: peripheral blood, collected on day 0 of AZD1222 vaccination. The DNA for the CDR3 is TGCGCCACCTCAGTGGGAATGAACACTGAAGCTTTCTTT. It encodes CATSVGMNTEAFF.